These 14 T cell receptor beta chains were sequenced from one sample in a study of blood T cells in healthy people across ages. Together with a sample-barcoded 5' primer, a J-beta primer mix was included in a second PCR lasting roughly 6 to 12 cycles. From the 5' RACE reads, TCRdb called clonotypes with MiXCR, one entry per CDR3 protein. The repertoire has 920,000 or so distinct CDR3 sequences, under 55% of them found once; the top ten carry under 20%. Sequencing was carried out using blood. Receptor source: a woman aged 60 to 75 in good health.

The gene calls are TRBV29-1 and TRBJ2-5; D gene unclear. The J call is in doubt because the DNA end fits TRBJ2-7 better. The germline V gene encodes CDR1 SQVTM and CDR2 ANQGSEA. The CDR3 is 12 residues long. The CDR3 reads CSVASQTYEQYF. In nucleotides, the CDR3 is TGCAGCGTTGCTTCCCAAACCTACGAGCAGTACTTC.

V is TRBV6-2 or TRBV6-3 and J is TRBJ1-2; no firm D call. This CDR3 has 16 amino acids. The germline gives CDR1 MNHEY, CDR2 SVGEGT. Trimming pared 5 bases from V and 3 bases from J, leaving 19 bases between. CDR3 residues: CASSPARAVTDYGYTF. The CDR3 coding sequence is TGTGCCAGCAGTCCTGCCCGGGCGGTGACCGACTATGGCTACACCTTC.

Details on this clonotype: A read error may be the cause here, since a much bigger clone is one base away. This chain links TRBV5-1 with TRBJ2-7, with D hard to call. Germline assignment: CDR1 SGHRS and CDR2 YFSETQ. This CDR3 is built from 14 residues. The V and J ends lost 0 bases and 6 bases respectively, with 13 bases between them. This CDR3 reads CASSLGLVGPEQYF. The CDR3 DNA sequence: TGCGCCAGCAGCTTGGGACTCGTCGGTCCCGAGCAGTACTTC.

This clonotype appeared a few times. The chain employs TRBV4-2 and TRBJ2-1, with D perhaps TRBD1 or TRBD2 (5 bases each). Germline V lookup: CDR1 LGHNA, CDR2 YNFKEQ. The V end was cut by 5 bases, the J end by 8 bases, with 19 bases between. The CDR3 is 15 residues long. CDR3 loop: CASSYGGVLGDEQFF. In DNA form, the CDR3 reads TGTGCCAGCAGCTATGGGGGAGTCCTGGGAGATGAGCAGTTCTTC.

The chain links TRBV2 to TRBJ2-2, with 9 bases identical to TRBD1. This CDR3 is built from 14 residues. Per germline, CDR1 SNHLY and CDR2 FYNNEI. V shed 6 bases and J 3 bases; nucleotides not matched to a gene: 2. In DNA, the CDR3 is TGTGCCAGCAGGGGACAGGGTGACACCGGGGAGCTGTTTTTT. The encoded protein is CASRGQGDTGELFF.

This clonotype was counted at least ten times. V is TRBV12-3 or TRBV12-4 and J is TRBJ2-1; no definite D call. Trimming removed 3 bases from V and 9 bases from J, with 6 bases in between. The CDR3 is 11 amino acids. In nucleotides, the CDR3 is TGTGCCAGCAGTTTGGGTCGTGAGCAGTTCTTC. It translates to CASSLGREQFF.

The chain uses TRBV20-1 and TRBJ1-5; no clear D. CDR1 and CDR2 (germline): DFQATT, SNEGSKA (reference sequence). Trimming stripped 1 base from V and 3 bases from J, with 7 bases between. The CDR3 runs to 13 residues. The CDR3 DNA sequence: TGCAGTGCTAGAGGCAGTTTCAATCAGCCCCAGCATTTT. Translation gives CSARGSFNQPQHF.

This clonotype was detected only a few times. The CDR3 reads CASSGTTWHEQFF. Here the CDR3 DNA reads TGTGCCAGCAGCGGGACTACGTGGCATGAGCAGTTCTTC. The rearrangement joins TRBV5-5 to TRBJ2-1, with 7 positions matching TRBD2. With V trimmed by 4 bases and J by 8 bases, 6 bases remained unmatched. The germline V gene has CDR1 SGHKS and CDR2 YYEKEE (reference sequence). The CDR3 is made up of 13 amino acids.

The genes are TRBV10-1 and TRBJ2-5; 14 bases fit TRBD2. The CDR3 has 17 amino acids. V lost 2 bases and J lost 4; bases outside the gene matches: 6. The germline V gene encodes CDR1 WNHNN and CDR2 SYGVQD (reference sequence). For the CDR3, the DNA is TGCGCCAGCAGTGAGGAGACGACTAGCGGGAGGGCAGAGACCCAGTACTTC. Translated, it gives CASSEETTSGRAETQYF.

V and J are TRBV12-5 and TRBJ2-1; 9 nucleotides match TRBD1. This CDR3 has 16 residues. Germline CDR1 and CDR2: LGHNT and FRNRAP. The J segment lost 9 bases and the V segment lost 6 bases, leaving 15 bases of the junction unmatched. The CDR3 here is CASGPTTGGMRSEQFF. As DNA, the CDR3 is TGTGCTAGTGGCCCCACAACAGGGGGCATGAGAAGTGAGCAGTTCTTC. Filled out from reference TRBV12-5 and TRBJ2-1, the complete variable domain reads DARVTQTPRHKVTEMGQEVTMRCQPILGHNTVFWYRQTMMQGLELLAYFRNRAPLDDSGMPKDRFSAEMPDATLATLKIQPSEPRDSAVYFCASGPTTGGMRSEQFFGPGTRLTVL.

This sequence joins TRBV20-1 and TRBJ2-7, with 8 positions matching TRBD2. The germline gives CDR1 DFQATT, CDR2 SNEGSKA (reference sequence). Trimming at V came to 3 bases and at J to 6 bases, leaving 13 bases not matched to a gene. The CDR3 is 15 amino acids. The CDR3 DNA follows: TGCAGTGCTAGTAAGTCCGGGACTAGTCCTTCCGAGCAGTACTTC. It specifies CSASKSGTSPSEQYF.

J is TRBJ2-1 and V is TRBV12-5; 11 bases map to TRBD2. The V segment lost 0 bases and the J segment 3 bases; nucleotides outside the gene matches: 7. The CDR3 spans 18 residues. Germline loops: CDR1 LGHNT, CDR2 FRNRAP. The CDR3 region has the DNA TGTGCTAGTGGTTTGGTACTCACTAGCGGGAGACACTACAATGAGCAGTTCTTC. Its protein is CASGLVLTSGRHYNEQFF. Full variable domain (outside the CDR3, taken from reference TRBV12-5 and TRBJ2-1): DARVTQTPRHKVTEMGQEVTMRCQPILGHNTVFWYRQTMMQGLELLAYFRNRAPLDDSGMPKDRFSAEMPDATLATLKIQPSEPRDSAVYFCASGLVLTSGRHYNEQFFGPGTRLTVL.

This clonotype has a handful of counts. The chain is built from TRBV5-1 and TRBJ1-4; 7 positions agree with TRBD1. V trimming: 3 bases; J trimming: 1 base; junction bases outside the gene matches: 3. Germline-derived CDR1 and CDR2 are SGHRS and YFSETQ. The CDR3 covers 15 residues. CDR3 sequence: CASSSNRGTNEKLFF. The CDR3 nucleotides are TGCGCCAGCAGCTCAAACAGGGGAACTAATGAAAAACTGTTTTTT.

This clonotype has more than one count but fewer than ten. The V call is TRBV27, the J call TRBJ2-7; 9 nucleotides line up with TRBD1. This CDR3 has 14 residues. Trimming took 8 bases from V and 6 from J; bases not matched to a gene: 11. Germline-derived CDR1 and CDR2 are MNHEY and SMNVEV (reference sequence). CDR3 loop: CASGPRDRASEQYF. The CDR3 DNA follows: TGTGCCAGCGGTCCAAGGGACAGGGCATCCGAGCAGTACTTC.